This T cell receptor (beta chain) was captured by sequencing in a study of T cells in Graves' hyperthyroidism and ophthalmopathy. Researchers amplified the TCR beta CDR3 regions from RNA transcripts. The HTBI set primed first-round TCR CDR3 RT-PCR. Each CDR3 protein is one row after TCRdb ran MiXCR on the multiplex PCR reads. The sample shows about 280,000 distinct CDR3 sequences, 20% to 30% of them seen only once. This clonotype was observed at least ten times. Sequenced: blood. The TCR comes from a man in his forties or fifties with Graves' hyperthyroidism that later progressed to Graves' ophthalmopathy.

The CDR3 sequence is CASSLAANQPQHF. DNA of the CDR3: TGCGCCAGCAGCCTAGCGGCCAATCAGCCCCAGCATTTT. The rearrangement joins TRBV5-1 to TRBJ1-5, with no clear D. Germline CDR1 is SGHRS and CDR2 is YFSETQ. This CDR3 is 13 amino acids long. V lost 4 bases and J 3 bases, leaving 8 bases between the germline ends.